The T cell receptor (beta chain) under discussion was sequenced for a study of CD8 T cells in ankylosing spondylitis (TCRdb year 2017). For the study in its entirety: The study profiled T cell receptor beta repertoires in healthy donors and ankylosing spondylitis patients to find disease-linked TCR variants. The whole study cohort included some 100 healthy donors and around 24 ankylosing spondylitis patients. Peripheral blood was sampled, and synovial fluid was additionally collected from ankylosing spondylitis patients.

The run used an Illumina HiSeq 2500. TCR beta libraries were prepared by quantitative 5'-RACE with molecular barcodes. The published analysis was carried out like this. A new computational method, built on a probabilistic model of VDJ rearrangement, was used to identify disease-linked TCR variants. TCRdb reworked the public reads: Q25 trimming with fastp, MiXCR clone assembly, productive beta chains retained. Every entry covers one CDR3 protein and lists the most common genes and DNA from its rows. These V and J calls derive from TCRdb rather than the authors' analysis. The sample profile shows fewer than 200,000 distinct CDR3 sequences; approximately 18% of them were found once. Roughly 4.5% of the sample lies in the top ten. The research as a whole found: Blood from ankylosing spondylitis patients appeared to be characterized by a TCR beta motif composed of under 10 highly homologous amino acid variants. The disease-linked clones were reported to be significantly enriched in matched synovial fluid samples from ankylosing spondylitis patients. A CD8+ phenotype was shown by the disease-linked clones, which were found at relatively low frequencies in peripheral blood. Some motif variants were previously reported in synovial fluid and blood of reactive arthritis patients, suggesting common disease-initiation mechanisms.

As for this clonotype: This clone's antigen is unknown. Nothing much larger sits one base from this clone, and base qualities are not available.

This TCR was sampled from a male donor aged 5 to 29 with ankylosing spondylitis or in good health (not recorded which). Donor details come from another sample of the same person, matched by shared clones. Sequences were obtained from blood, either unsorted or a sorted T cell fraction (not recorded which).

The CDR3 region: CASSLWTGGTDTQYF. The DNA sequence is given as TGCGCCAGCAGCTTATGGACAGGGGGCACAGATACGCAGTATTTT. The chain is encoded by TRBV5-1 joined to TRBJ2-3, with 9 central nucleotides matching TRBD1. V is cut back by 2 bases and J by 1 base, with 2 bases in the junction unmatched. CDR1 and CDR2 are read off the germline V gene as SGHRS and YFSETQ. The CDR3 runs 15 residues from the cysteine to the phenylalanine. The DNA shown is the 45-base CDR3, in frame from base 1.